This TCR beta chain was retrieved from a study of blood T cell repertoires in COVID-19 (dated by TCRdb to 2018 to 2020). With regard to the full study: Samples covering the acute and convalescent phases of COVID-19 were provided by collaborators in the United States, Italy and Spain. The material from the prospective study consisted of cDNA or gDNA derived from T cells, B-cell-depleted T cells, or PBMCs. The dataset comprised deeply sampled blood TCRbeta repertoires from subjects exposed to, actively infected with, or recovered from COVID-19. The repertoires were released in a freely available public database intended as a resource for research on the immune response to SARS-CoV-2. The samples were drawn from two sources: the first 160 participants of the ongoing ImmuneRACE study, and 1,200 or so subjects contributed by 6 global collaborators. Sample metadata almost always included a de-identified subject ID, COVID-19 status, age in years and sex. Where available, HLA class I and class II types were taken from metadata supplied by the sample provider and were not determined by assay-based typing.

As to this clone: Which antigen it targets is not known. No much larger clone exists at a distance of one base, and base qualities are not known.

Beyond this particular receptor, the publication reports: Clinical and demographic metadata were provided uncurated, with the amount varying by source and participant.

Whole blood was collected in K2EDTA tubes by collaborating institutions according to the institutions' own protocols. Collaborator samples were shipped for TCRbeta analysis as frozen whole blood, isolated PBMCs, or DNA extracted from either sample type. TCRbeta CDR3 regions were amplified from genomic DNA using the immunoSEQ Assay, a bias-controlled multiplex PCR. Processing in the source paper ran as follows. The number of nucleated cells in each sample was estimated from the amplification of reference gene primers within the assay. To quantify the absolute abundance of each unique TCRbeta CDR3 rearrangement, sequence reads were collapsed and filtered. For each sample, productive Simpson clonality was calculated as the square root of Simpson's diversity index across productive rearrangements. TCRdb re-hosts the immuneACCESS table, in-frame sequences only. Its copies lack some clones; in the studies checked, an unresolved V gene accounts for under half of them, and the cause for the rest is not known. Clone size and the V and J calls come from that table; the DNA yielded D and trimming. Across this sample there are 150,000 to 200,000 clones, with over 75% seen only once. The ten largest clones take up 9.5% to 11% of the sample.

V drops 2 bases and J drops 4 bases, leaving 9 bases in between. The CDR3 sequence holds 13 residues, the cysteine and phenylalanine included. This entry keeps only the CDR3 DNA: 39 bases, framed from base 1. CDR1 KGHSH and CDR2 LQKENI were looked up in the germline V gene. The TCR was taken from a man aged 55 to 69 with active or convalescent COVID-19. The sequence links TRBV18 to TRBJ2-7; the D segment could be TRBD2, given 5 matching bases. Sequencing was done on a sample of peripheral blood. The CDR3 corresponds to CASSPKADYEQYF. The DNA is TGTGCCAGCTCACCAAAAGCGGATTACGAGCAGTACTTC.